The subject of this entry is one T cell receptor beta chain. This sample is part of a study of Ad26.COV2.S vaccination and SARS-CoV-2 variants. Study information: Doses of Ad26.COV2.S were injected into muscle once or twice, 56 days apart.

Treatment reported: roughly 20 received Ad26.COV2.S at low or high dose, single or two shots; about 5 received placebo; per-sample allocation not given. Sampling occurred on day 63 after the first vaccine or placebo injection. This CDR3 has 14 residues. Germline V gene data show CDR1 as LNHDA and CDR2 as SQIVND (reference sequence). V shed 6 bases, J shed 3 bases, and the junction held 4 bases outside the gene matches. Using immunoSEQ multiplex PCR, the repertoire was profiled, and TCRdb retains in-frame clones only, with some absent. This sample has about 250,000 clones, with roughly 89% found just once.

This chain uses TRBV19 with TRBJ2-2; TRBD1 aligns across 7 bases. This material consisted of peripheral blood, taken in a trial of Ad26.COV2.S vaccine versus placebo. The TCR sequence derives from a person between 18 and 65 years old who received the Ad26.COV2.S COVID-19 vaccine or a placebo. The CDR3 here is CASRVQGYTGELFF. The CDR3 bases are TGTGCCAGTAGGGTACAGGGGTACACCGGGGAGCTGTTTTTT.